Here is one T cell receptor (beta chain) with its context. The junction shows a germline mismatch at one end, possibly a read error. This sample stems from a study of tumor-infiltrating lymphocytes in primary liver carcinoma. TCR beta cDNA came from approximately 540 ng total RNA, primed with a constant-region primer. Libraries of TCR beta came from three nested multiplex PCR rounds with slightly modified ARM-PCR. Primers for the first two PCR rounds were TRBV1-TRBV30 forward primers and a C-beta reverse primer (10 cycles per round). TCRdb itself ran the multiplex PCR reads through MiXCR, one entry per CDR3 protein. The sample holds 75,000 to 80,000 distinct CDR3 sequences, approximately 62% seen once. The CDR3 contains 14 residues. Germline V gene lookup returns CDR1 SGHAT and CDR2 FQNNGV. Unsorted bulk tissue (about 20-30 mg) underwent RNA and DNA co-extraction.

This clonotype was obtained from a man in his forties with primary liver carcinoma and hepatitis B virus infection. Sequenced input: tumor-adjacent normal liver tissue. The chain couples TRBV11-2 to TRBJ2-1; no firm D call. DNA for the CDR3: TGTGTCAGAGGCGATGGCGGCTACTACAATGAGCAATTCTTC. Translated: CVRGDGGYYNEQFF.